The 18 T cell receptor beta chains below were found in one sample sequenced in a study of cytomegalovirus exposure and HLA in healthy donors (dated by TCRdb to about 2017). Libraries were made using the immunoSEQ multiplex PCR assay. A mixture of 60 forward primers for TCR Vbeta segments and 13 reverse primers for TCR Jbeta segments was used in the multiplex PCR. TCRdb stores this immuneACCESS table with in-frame sequences only. Part of the clones is absent; in the studies checked, under half of the shortfall reflects unresolved V genes, and no reason is known for the rest. The sample yields more than 95,000 clones; about four fifths were counted once. The ten largest clones capture about 2.2% of the sample. Sequencing was done on a sample of PBMCs. Every receptor here comes from a young man in good health and CMV-seronegative.

This clone was recorded a few times. This rearrangement joins TRBV7-2 to TRBJ2-3, with unresolved D. CDR3 size: 15 residues. CDR1 and CDR2 from the germline V gene are SGHTA and FQGNSA. V was shortened by 1 base and J by 0 bases, with 8 bases between the two germline ends. CDR3 in amino acids: CASSLGKASTDTQYF. The DNA for the CDR3 is TGTGCCAGCAGCTTAGGCAAAGCTAGCACAGATACGCAGTATTTT.

This chain uses TRBV10-3 with TRBJ1-3, with 7 bases lining up with TRBD1. V was clipped by 0 bases and J by 0 bases; unmatched bases: 5. CDR1 is ENHRY, CDR2 SYGVKD, per germline. The CDR3 has 17 amino acids. The CDR3 sequence is CAISESGQTSSGNTIYF. The DNA of the CDR3 is TGTGCCATCAGTGAGTCGGGACAGACGAGCTCTGGAAACACCATATATTTT.

This chain joins TRBV27 and TRBJ1-6, with D perhaps matching TRBD1 (6 bases). Germline V gene data show CDR1 as MNHEY and CDR2 as SMNVEV (reference sequence). CDR3 length: 15 amino acids. Between the trimmed V and J ends, which lost 3 bases and 7 bases, there was a span of 13 bases. This chain's CDR3 is CASSLGGGVNSPLHF. The CDR3 DNA sequence: TGTGCCAGCAGTTTGGGCGGGGGCGTCAATTCACCCCTCCACTTT.

The chain is built from TRBV4-3 and TRBJ2-7, with TRBD1 matching 7 bases. The CDR3 is made up of 14 amino acids. CDR1 and CDR2 (germline): LGHNA, YSLEER. The junction had 6 bases not matched to a gene; V was cut back by 2 bases and J by 5 bases. The CDR3 spells CASSQSQGWNEQYF. In nucleotides, the CDR3 is TGCGCCAGCAGCCAATCACAGGGGTGGAACGAGCAGTACTTC.

This rearrangement joins TRBV15 to TRBJ2-1, with 8 bases aligning to TRBD2. The CDR3 has 14 amino acids. Germline V gene data show CDR1 as LNHNV and CDR2 as YYDKDF (reference sequence). With V trimmed by 5 bases and J by 10 bases, 10 bases remained unmatched. The CDR3 nucleotides read TGTGCCACCAGCGAGGCCTTAGCGGGAAGGGAGCAGTTCTTC. As protein: CATSEALAGREQFF.

The rearrangement links TRBV6-6 to TRBJ2-3; 7 nucleotides match TRBD2. Germline CDR1 reads MNHNY; CDR2 reads SVGAGI (reference sequence). The CDR3 is 16 amino acids. Germline trimming cut 2 bases from V and 2 bases from J; bases unmatched to any gene: 7. CDR3 DNA sequence: TGTGCCAGCAGTTACCAGCGGGACGATATCACAGATACGCAGTATTTT. Protein sequence: CASSYQRDDITDTQYF.

V usage is TRBV5-1 and J usage is TRBJ1-1, with 8 bases matching TRBD1. Germline trimming cut 3 bases from V and 3 bases from J; bases unmatched to any gene: 7. The CDR3 runs 15 residues. Germline values: CDR1 SGHRS, CDR2 YFSETQ. Here the CDR3 DNA reads TGCGCCAGCAGCTCCGGACAGGGTGGGCACACTGAAGCTTTCTTT. Its protein product is CASSSGQGGHTEAFF. Looking up the rest from reference TRBV5-1 and TRBJ1-1 gives the full variable domain: KAGVTQTPRYLIKTRGQQVTLSCSPISGHRSVSWYQQTPGQGLQFLFEYFSETQRNKGNFPGRFSGRQFSNSRSEMNVSTLELGDSALYLCASSSGQGGHTEAFFGQGTRLTVV.

J is TRBJ2-2 and V is TRBV7-9, with D possibly being TRBD1 (5 bases). Trimming cost V 4 bases and J 5 bases, with 8 bases left between them. The CDR3 sequence is 13 residues long. CDR1 and CDR2 from the germline V gene are SEHNR and FQNEAQ (reference sequence). CDR3 nucleotides: TGTGCCAGCAGCTCCCAGGGTACCGGGGAGCTGTTTTTT. Protein product: CASSSQGTGELFF.

The chain recombines TRBV4-1 with TRBJ1-1; 8 bases match TRBD1. With V trimmed by 1 base and J by 0 bases, 1 base remained unmatched. Looked up from germline, CDR1 is MGHRA and CDR2 is YSYEKL. The CDR3 contains 15 residues. The CDR3, as DNA: TGCGCCAGCAGCCAAGGACAGGGGATGAACACTGAAGCTTTCTTT. The encoded protein is CASSQGQGMNTEAFF.

This chain uses TRBV5-5 with TRBJ1-1; D might be TRBD1 (5 bases). The CDR3 has 14 amino acids. V dropped 4 bases and J dropped 5 bases, with 15 bases sitting between them. Germline CDR1 SGHKS, CDR2 YYEKEE (reference sequence). CDR3 protein: CASSPGGVLTEAFF. In DNA, the CDR3 is TGTGCCAGCAGCCCCGGGGGGGTGCTGACTGAAGCTTTCTTT.

The chain has TRBV5-4 and TRBJ1-2; perhaps TRBD1 as D (6 bases). This CDR3 has 12 residues. The V gene's germline CDR1 is SGHNT and CDR2 YYREEE (reference sequence). V lost 0 bases and J 14 bases, leaving 14 bases between the germline ends. CDR3 bases: TGTGCCAGCAGCTTGGACAGGGCCCTTGGGACCTTC. This encodes CASSLDRALGTF. The variable domain in full, completed from reference TRBV5-4 and TRBJ1-2, reads ETGVTQSPTHLIKTRGQQVTLRCSSQSGHNTVSWYQQALGQGPQFIFQYYREEENGRGNFPPRFSGLQFPNYSSELNVNALELDDSALYLCASSLDRALGTFGSGTRLTVV.

The chain is built from TRBV4-1 and TRBJ2-3; TRBD2 might be the D (5 bases). V was shortened by 6 bases and J by 0 bases, with 13 bases between the two germline ends. The CDR3 sequence is 15 residues long. Germline CDR1 is MGHRA and CDR2 is YSYEKL. CDR3 residues: CASSLSRGSTDTQYF. DNA of the CDR3: TGCGCCAGCAGTCTTAGCCGGGGAAGCACAGATACGCAGTATTTT.

The rearrangement joins TRBV7-3 to TRBJ2-1; 9 bases agree with TRBD2. This CDR3 has 14 residues. V trimming: 2 bases; J trimming: 9 bases; junction bases outside the gene matches: 5. CDR1 is SGHTA, CDR2 FQGTGA, per germline. CDR3 region: CASSLAGGRREQFF. The DNA of the CDR3 is TGTGCCAGCAGCTTAGCGGGAGGGAGGCGTGAGCAGTTCTTC.

The rearrangement uses TRBV10-3 and TRBJ2-3; TRBD2 matches at 9 bases. This CDR3 spans 16 amino acids. Unmatched junction bases numbered 9, after V lost 8 bases and J lost 0 bases. In germline, CDR1 is ENHRY, CDR2 SYGVKD. CDR3 nucleotide sequence: TGTGCCATCGCCCCCTCTAGCGGGATTAGCACAGATACGCAGTATTTT. Residues: CAIAPSSGISTDTQYF.

The V gene is TRBV29-1, the J gene TRBJ2-1; 11 bases map to TRBD2. Germline V gives CDR1 SQVTM, CDR2 ANQGSEA. This CDR3 comprises 14 residues. Germline trimming cut 8 bases from V and 4 bases from J; bases unmatched to any gene: 7. The CDR3 region has the DNA TGCAGCTCACAGACTAGCGGGGATTACAATGAGCAGTTCTTC. It translates to CSSQTSGDYNEQFF.

The chain carries TRBV2 and TRBJ2-1; a weak D match, TRBD2 (6 bases). Germline assignment: CDR1 SNHLY and CDR2 FYNNEI. The V end was cut by 3 bases, the J end by 12 bases, with 15 bases between. The CDR3 is made up of 13 amino acids. CDR3 loop: CASSEGLAGRQFF. CDR3 nucleotide sequence: TGTGCCAGCAGTGAGGGGCTAGCCGGGAGGCAGTTCTTC.

The chain links TRBV7-2 to TRBJ2-3; D is undetermined. This CDR3 region has 13 residues. From germline, CDR1 is SGHTA and CDR2 FQGNSA. Trimming took off 6 bases at V and 2 bases at J, with 9 bases between the two ends. Written as DNA, the CDR3 is TGTGCCAGCAGTTCGTTCCTCACAGATACGCAGTATTTT. Protein sequence: CASSSFLTDTQYF.

This chain connects TRBV5-1 to TRBJ2-7; possible D gene TRBD1, 5 bases. Germline V gene lookup returns CDR1 SGHRS and CDR2 YFSETQ. The CDR3 consists of 13 residues. The V end was cut by 7 bases, the J end by 3 bases, with 14 bases between. As DNA, the CDR3 is TGCGCCAGCGGAGAGCCAGGGTTCTACGAGCAGTACTTC. This sequence encodes CASGEPGFYEQYF. The full variable domain, in which reference TRBV5-1 and TRBJ2-7 provide the parts outside the CDR3, is KAGVTQTPRYLIKTRGQQVTLSCSPISGHRSVSWYQQTPGQGLQFLFEYFSETQRNKGNFPGRFSGRQFSNSRSEMNVSTLELGDSALYLCASGEPGFYEQYFGPGTRLTVT.